This T cell receptor beta chain was sequenced during a study of CD8+ T cells in alopecia areata. Reverse transcribed after extraction, RNA yielded cDNA as the sequencing template. Assay: immunoSEQ multiplex PCR; the TCRdb copy retains only in-frame clones and omits some. The sample contains approximately 98,000 clones, over 55% of which appear only once. Collection of lesional scalp punch biopsies and peripheral blood was performed in alopecia areata patients. Sorting of PBMCs yielded the CD4+ and CD8+ T cells. Study results and limitations: Higher clonality and more expanded CD8+ clones appeared in lesional than normal scalp. It was less clear whether patients shared TCRs than it was in mice, possibly because of HLA.

The germline V gene encodes CDR1 MGHRA and CDR2 YSYEKL. The CDR3 runs to 13 residues. Between the trimmed V and J ends, which lost 1 base and 6 bases, there was a span of 7 bases. This clone turned up a few times. Antigen specificity is unknown. At the DNA level, this CDR3 is encoded by other sequences in the same sample as well. The chain links TRBV4-1 to TRBJ2-1; D gene uncertain. This receptor was taken from a human donor with alopecia areata. Sequencing was carried out using NKG2D-low CD8+ T cells sorted from blood. The CDR3 reads CASSQATSNEQFF. The CDR3 coding sequence is TGCGCCAGCAGCCAAGCTACGAGCAATGAGCAGTTCTTC.